Listed below are T cell receptor beta chains from one sample, sequenced in a study of control samples from healthy donors and cancer patients. Clones were sequenced by immunoSEQ multiplex PCR, and TCRdb holds only the in-frame ones, with some missing. Found here are 150,000 to 200,000 clones, around 90% of them singletons; the top ten hold about 1.4%. The source material was blood. The receptors were sampled from a woman aged 50 to 60 in good health. The CDR3 runs from the conserved cysteine through the conserved F or W. A D gene is named only where the DNA matches it firmly. A row's size may be missing; if present it is once, few, many or a size class.

size,V,D,J,DNA,CDR3
once,TRBV19,TRBD2,TRBJ2-5,TGTGCCAGTAGCCCGGGGGGGCTCCTCAGAGAGACCCAGTACTTC,CASSPGGLLRETQYF
.,TRBV4-3,.,TRBJ1-2,TGCGCCAGCAGCCAATATGCGGGGGGTAACTATGGCTACACCTTC,CASSQYAGGNYGYTF
.,TRBV7-9,.,TRBJ1-1,TGTGCCAGCAGCTTACGAGAGGGAGGGTTGGGAGCTTTCTTT,CASSLREGGLGAFF
.,TRBV7-9,.,TRBJ1-1,TGTGCCAGCATTAACAGAGAATCGAACACTGAAGCTTTCTTT,CASINRESNTEAFF
.,TRBV6-6,TRBD1,TRBJ1-3,TGTGCCAGCGGAGGGGGGACAGGCGGAAACACCATATATTTT,CASGGGTGGNTIYF
.,TRBV6-5,.,TRBJ2-1,TGTGCCAGCAGTTACTCGGGTGCCGAGAATGAGCAGTTCTTC,CASSYSGAENEQFF
.,TRBV28,.,TRBJ1-2,TGTGCCAGCAGCCCACGGGAGGTAGCAGCCTATGGCTACACCTTC,CASSPREVAAYGYTF
.,TRBV10-3,.,TRBJ1-2,TGTGCCATCAATCAGGGAATGTATGGCTACACCTTC,CAINQGMYGYTF
few,TRBV27,TRBD1,TRBJ2-7,TGTGCCAGCAGTTTGACAGGGGGCTACGAGCAGTACTTC,CASSLTGGYEQYF
.,TRBV2,.,TRBJ1-1,TGTGCCAGCAGTGTGGCGAACACTGAAGCTTTCTTT,CASSVANTEAFF
.,TRBV10-3,.,TRBJ1-1,TGTGCCATCAGTACTCGGGCCCTGAACACTGAAGCTTTCTTT,CAISTRALNTEAFF
once,TRBV7-2,.,TRBJ2-5,TGTGCCAGCAGCCGCGAGTCATTCTCGGGAGAGACCCAGTACTTC,CASSRESFSGETQYF
.,TRBV28,.,TRBJ2-7,TGTGCCAGCGCCCTGGGCTACGAGCAGTACTTC,CASALGYEQYF
.,TRBV7-3,.,TRBJ2-1,TGTGCCAGCAGCTCAGGCCACAATGAGCAGTTCTTC,CASSSGHNEQFF
.,TRBV5-1,TRBD2,TRBJ2-3,TGCGCCAGCAGCTTGGGACTAGCGGGGGGCCTCACACTCACAGATACGCAGTATTTT,CASSLGLAGGLTLTDTQYF
.,TRBV4-3,.,TRBJ2-1,TGCGCCAGCAGCCAAGCCGGTTGGGGCGAGCAGTTCTTC,CASSQAGWGEQFF
once,TRBV2,TRBD1,TRBJ1-2,TGTGCCAGCAGTAGACGACAGGGAGTATCTTATGGCTACACCTTC,CASSRRQGVSYGYTF
.,TRBV2,.,TRBJ2-3,TGTGCCAGCGGAGTCGCAGATACGCAGTATTTT,CASGVADTQYF
.,TRBV5-1,TRBD1,TRBJ1-4,TGCGCCAGCAGCACCGGGACAGGGGATGAAAAACTGTTTTTT,CASSTGTGDEKLFF
.,TRBV18,.,TRBJ1-3,TGTGCCAGCTCACCGAGCAACACCATATATTTT,CASSPSNTIYF
.,TRBV12-3/TRBV12-4,.,TRBJ1-2,TGTGCCAGCAGTTTGGGAGGAGTTTATGGCTACACCTTC,CASSLGGVYGYTF
.,TRBV6-2/TRBV6-3,.,TRBJ1-1,TGTGCCAGCAGTTACGTGGGCACTGAAGCTTTCTTT,CASSYVGTEAFF
.,TRBV10-1,TRBD2,TRBJ2-3,TGCGCCAGCAGTGAGGGGGCGGCAGGTATCGTTAGCGGGGTGATACGACCTAGCACAGATACGCAGTATTTT,CASSEGAAGIVSGVIRPSTDTQYF
once,TRBV19,TRBD1,TRBJ2-5,TGTGCCAGCGCAGGGGGCCTGGAGGAGACCCAGTACTTC,CASAGGLEETQYF
.,TRBV7-2,TRBD2,TRBJ2-1,TGTGCCAGCTTCCTTGGGGGGGTCCCCAATGAGCAGTTCTTC,CASFLGGVPNEQFF
.,TRBV27,.,TRBJ2-7,TGTGCCAGCAGTTTGAAGGATATCTACGAGCAGTACTTC,CASSLKDIYEQYF
.,TRBV10-3,TRBD1,TRBJ1-2,TGTGCCACCAGTGAGTCGATGGGCTCGGGACAGGGTAACTATGGCTACACCTTC,CATSESMGSGQGNYGYTF
.,TRBV28,.,TRBJ1-1,TGTGCCAGCAGTCCCCGAACTGAAGCTTTCTTT,CASSPRTEAFF
once,TRBV2,.,TRBJ1-3,TGTGCCAGCAGTGTAAGGCGGAACTCTGGAAACACCATATATTTT,CASSVRRNSGNTIYF
.,TRBV27,TRBD2,TRBJ2-3,TGTGCCAGCAGTTCCTTGGGAGCGGGAGGACGTGGTACGCAGTATTTT,CASSSLGAGGRGTQYF
.,TRBV9,.,TRBJ1-5,TGTGCCAGCAGCGTATTCGGCAATCAGCCCCAGCATTTT,CASSVFGNQPQHF
once,TRBV27,.,TRBJ2-5,TGTGCCAGCAGCTCCCGCCCCCAAGAGACCCAGTACTTC,CASSSRPQETQYF
.,TRBV14,.,TRBJ1-5,TGTGCCAGCAGCCAAGTTTCAGGCCGCAATCAGCCCCAGCATTTT,CASSQVSGRNQPQHF
.,TRBV10-3,.,TRBJ2-5,TGTGCCATCAGTGAACAGGAGACCCAGTACTTC,CAISEQETQYF
few,TRBV19,.,TRBJ1-1,TGTGCCAGTGCCCGACAAGGAGAAGCTTTCTTT,CASARQGEAFF
.,TRBV27,TRBD2,TRBJ2-2,TGTGCCAGCGGGGGTCAGCGGGGGGGCCCGAACACCGGGGAGCTGTTTTTT,CASGGQRGGPNTGELFF
.,TRBV28,.,TRBJ2-7,TGTGCCAGCAGTGTACAGGGTTACGAGCAGTACTTC,CASSVQGYEQYF
.,TRBV6-2/TRBV6-3,.,TRBJ1-1,TGTGCCAGCAGTTTCGCAGCAGGCACTGAAGCTTTCTTT,CASSFAAGTEAFF
.,TRBV19,.,TRBJ2-7,TGTGCCAGTAGTATCAAAGCGCGAAGCTCCTACGAGCAGTACTTC,CASSIKARSSYEQYF
.,TRBV28,.,TRBJ2-1,TGTGCCAGCAGTTCCCAGGCCCTAGGGAACAATGAGCAGTTCTTC,CASSSQALGNNEQFF
.,TRBV5-4,.,TRBJ2-7,TGTGCCAGCAGCTCCCCCGGAGCCGGCGAGCAGTACTTC,CASSSPGAGEQYF
.,TRBV28,TRBD1,TRBJ1-2,TGTGCCATCGAGGACAGGCGAAACTATGGCTACACCTTC,CAIEDRRNYGYTF
.,TRBV5-4,.,TRBJ2-3,TGTGCCAGCAGCCCGAGGGCAGATACGCAGTATTTT,CASSPRADTQYF
.,TRBV28,.,TRBJ1-3,TGTGCCAGCACTCCTCCGCTGGAAAGCACCATATATTTT,CASTPPLESTIYF
.,TRBV28,TRBD1,TRBJ1-6,TGTGCCAGCAGTTGGGACAGGGAGAGCTCCTATAATTCACCCCTCCACTTT,CASSWDRESSYNSPLHF
.,TRBV6-5,.,TRBJ1-1,TGTGCCAGCAGCTCCTTGGGACGGGACACTGAAGCTTTCTTT,CASSSLGRDTEAFF
.,TRBV20-1,TRBD2,TRBJ2-7,TGCAGTGCTAGTGTACGGGAGGCCCCCTACGAGCAGTACTTC,CSASVREAPYEQYF
.,TRBV18,.,TRBJ2-3,TGTGCCAGCTCACCACCGATACGCAACGGGGATACGCAGTATTTT,CASSPPIRNGDTQYF
.,TRBV27,.,TRBJ2-1,TGTGCCAGCAGACTAGGGAGCTCCTACAATGAGCAGTTCTTC,CASRLGSSYNEQFF
.,TRBV28,TRBD2,TRBJ2-3,TGTGCCAGCAGTTTAGCGACGGGGGGACGGGATACGCAGTATTTT,CASSLATGGRDTQYF
.,TRBV7-9,.,TRBJ1-4,TGTGCCAGCAGCTTAGCCGGGTCCAATGAAAAACTGTTTTTT,CASSLAGSNEKLFF
.,TRBV15,TRBD2,TRBJ2-2,TGTGCCACCGTCGGGAGGCTAGCGGGAGTAAGGACCGGGGAGCTGTTTTTT,CATVGRLAGVRTGELFF
.,TRBV14,TRBD1,TRBJ1-2,TGTGCCAGCAGCCGACAGGGGTATGGTGGCTACACCTTC,CASSRQGYGGYTF
few,TRBV19,.,TRBJ2-3,TGTGCCAGTAGTATGGCGGGTGCGCAGTATTTT,CASSMAGAQYF
.,TRBV7-2,TRBD1,TRBJ1-5,TGTGCCAGCAGCTTAGTAGGGGGACAGGGCGGGCAGCCCCAGCATTTT,CASSLVGGQGGQPQHF
.,TRBV19,TRBD1,TRBJ1-1,TGTGCCAGTAGTCCACAGACAGGGGGCGACGACACTGAAGCTTTCTTT,CASSPQTGGDDTEAFF
.,TRBV6-1,.,TRBJ2-5,TGTGCCAGCAGTGAGCCGGGGCTCGGCGGGGCGACCCAGTACTTC,CASSEPGLGGATQYF
.,TRBV19,.,TRBJ1-5,TGTGCCAGTGGATCAGACAGTCACATTAGCAATCAGCCCCAGCATTTT,CASGSDSHISNQPQHF